These T cell receptor beta chains were read from a single sample in a study of blood T cell repertoires in COVID-19. Sequencing used immunoSEQ multiplex PCR; TCRdb keeps in-frame clones, though not all of them. Among about 220,000 clones listed, around 87% were seen once. The sequenced material came from PBMCs or T cells enriched from blood (not recorded which). These TCRs come from a young man who had been exposed to COVID-19. Both conserved end residues are part of each CDR3. The order of the fields is clone size, J gene, V gene, D gene, CDR3 DNA, CDR3 protein. A D gene is named only where the DNA matches it firmly. Size tells how often a clone was seen (once, few, many) or the class of an expanded clone, and some rows leave it out.

>-|TRBJ1-2|TRBV4-1|TRBD1
TGCGCCAGCCAAGCCCCGGGACAGGGGTTTAAGAGTGGCTACACCTTC
CASQAPGQGFKSGYTF
>-|TRBJ1-2|TRBV5-6|-
TGTGCCAGCAGCCCCCTAGCTAACTATGGCTACACCTTC
CASSPLANYGYTF
>-|TRBJ2-3|TRBV5-4|TRBD1
TGTGCCAGCAGCTTGAAAGGGACAGGGGCCACAGATACGCAGTATTTT
CASSLKGTGATDTQYF
>-|TRBJ2-5|TRBV2|-
TGTGCCAGCAATGGCGCTTGGGGGCCCCAAGAGACCCAGTACTTC
CASNGAWGPQETQYF
>-|TRBJ2-7|TRBV5-1|TRBD2
TGCGCCAGCAGCTTGCAGGTTAGCGGGAGTCTATCCTCCTACGAGCAGTACTTC
CASSLQVSGSLSSYEQYF
>few|TRBJ1-5|TRBV6-4|TRBD1
TGTGCCAGCAGCTCGACAGGGGATAGCAATCAGCCCCAGCATTTT
CASSSTGDSNQPQHF
>-|TRBJ2-5|TRBV11-2|-
TGTGCCAGCAGCTTCGAGGAGACCCAGTACTTC
CASSFEETQYF
>-|TRBJ2-1|TRBV5-1|TRBD1
TGCGCCAGCAGCTCGGGACAGGGGACCTGGAATGAGCAGTTCTTC
CASSSGQGTWNEQFF
>once|TRBJ1-2|TRBV7-2|TRBD1
TGTGCCAGCAGTCCGGACAGGGTGGATGGCTACACCTTC
CASSPDRVDGYTF
>-|TRBJ1-2|TRBV2|-
TGTGCCAGCAGAGCCGGGGTGAATTATGGCTACACCTTC
CASRAGVNYGYTF
>-|TRBJ2-5|TRBV2|TRBD2
TGTGCCAGCAGAGAAACTAGCGGGGGGTCTCAAGAGACCCAGTACTTC
CASRETSGGSQETQYF
>-|TRBJ2-1|TRBV19|TRBD1
TGTGCCAGTTCCCGGACAGGGACCGACAATGAGCAGTTCTTC
CASSRTGTDNEQFF
>-|TRBJ1-6|TRBV30|-
TGTGCCTGGAGTGTCCCGGGTGAATCACCCCTCCACTTT
CAWSVPGESPLHF
>-|TRBJ2-7|TRBV7-2|-
TGTGCCAGCAGCTTAGTAGGGGGGGCTCAGGAGCAGTACTTC
CASSLVGGAQEQYF
>-|TRBJ2-7|TRBV7-9|-
TGTGCCAGCAGCTTATCCGAACAGGACTACGAGCAGTACTTC
CASSLSEQDYEQYF
>-|TRBJ1-4|TRBV7-6|-
TGTGCCAGCACCCCAAGGAGCCCCGTCGGCCCAACTCGGGATGAAAAACTGTTTTTT
CASTPRSPVGPTRDEKLFF
>-|TRBJ1-2|TRBV4-2|-
TGTGCCAGCAGTCCTGGGGGGGCCGGGACACCGACTCTTAACTATGGCTACACCTTC
CASSPGGAGTPTLNYGYTF
>-|TRBJ2-1|TRBV27|TRBD1
TGTGCCAGCAGTTTGACAGGGGCCAGGGATGAGCAGTTCTTC
CASSLTGARDEQFF
>-|TRBJ2-1|TRBV18|-
TGTGCCAGCTCACCAAAGGGATTGACAGCCGCGACCCCCAGCTCCTACAATGAGCAGTTCTTC
CASSPKGLTAATPSSYNEQFF
>few|TRBJ2-5|TRBV5-6|-
TGTGCCAGCAGCTTTATAGAAACTAGGACGTCAGAGACCCAGTACTTC
CASSFIETRTSETQYF
>once|TRBJ1-5|TRBV18|TRBD1
TGTGCCAGCTCACCGACAGGGAAGTACCAGCCCCAGCATTTT
CASSPTGKYQPQHF
>-|TRBJ1-1|TRBV19|-
TGTGCCAGTAGTATACAGGGAAATATAGAAGCTTTCTTT
CASSIQGNIEAFF
>-|TRBJ2-2|TRBV10-2|TRBD2
TGCGCCAGCAGCCTGAGTCGGGCGGGGGGCCTCGGGGCCGGGGAGCTGTTTTTT
CASSLSRAGGLGAGELFF
>-|TRBJ2-5|TRBV29-1|TRBD2
TGCAGCGTTGTTCGGCCCGCAGGGACTACTCAGACCCAGTACTTC
CSVVRPAGTTQTQYF
>-|TRBJ2-7|TRBV11-2|-
TGTGCCAGCAGCTTAGGGACAACCTATCTCTACGAGCAGTACTTC
CASSLGTTYLYEQYF
>-|TRBJ2-4|TRBV27|TRBD2
TGTGCCAGCAGTTTAATAGCTAGCGGGGGTTCCAAAAACATTCAGTACTTC
CASSLIASGGSKNIQYF
>-|TRBJ2-2|TRBV11-3|TRBD1
TGTGCCAGCAGCGCCCAGACAGGGGGGAACACCGGGGAGCTGTTTTTT
CASSAQTGGNTGELFF
>-|TRBJ1-1|TRBV7-9|TRBD1
TGTGCCAGCAGCTTAGCTGGGACAGGGATGACCACTGAAGCTTTCTTT
CASSLAGTGMTTEAFF
>-|TRBJ1-5|TRBV2|-
TGTGCCAGCTCACTGAGTGATAGCAATCAGCCCCAGCATTTT
CASSLSDSNQPQHF
>-|TRBJ1-5|TRBV5-1|-
TGCGCCAGCAGCTTAGGGGGTAGCAATCAGCCCCAGCATTTT
CASSLGGSNQPQHF
>-|TRBJ2-5|TRBV7-2|-
TGTGCCAGCAGCCCCTTCGGTAGGACCCAGTACTTC
CASSPFGRTQYF
>-|TRBJ2-5|TRBV21-1|-
TGTCTTCCAAGGGGCGGGAGCCACCAAGAGACCCAGTACTTC
CLPRGGSHQETQYF
>-|TRBJ2-5|TRBV7-9|TRBD1
TGTGCCAGCAGTGGCTCTCTCCCGGGACAGGGGAAGGAGACCCAGTACTTC
CASSGSLPGQGKETQYF
>-|TRBJ2-3|TRBV24-1|-
TGTGCCACCAGAGGACGGGGAAAAAGCACAGATACGCAGTATTTT
CATRGRGKSTDTQYF
>-|TRBJ1-2|TRBV12-3/TRBV12-4|-
TGTGCCAGCCATGGTCTGTCGGGTGGCTACACCTTC
CASHGLSGGYTF
>-|TRBJ2-3|TRBV28|TRBD2
TGTGCCAGCAGTCCGCGGACTAGCGGGGGCACAGATACGCAGTATTTT
CASSPRTSGGTDTQYF
>-|TRBJ1-6|TRBV7-3|-
TGTGCCAGCAGCTTAAGGGCCGATAATAATTCACCCCTCCACTTT
CASSLRADNNSPLHF
>-|TRBJ2-1|TRBV6-5|-
TGTGCCAGCAACGGGGAGATACAGTTCTTC
CASNGEIQFF
>-|TRBJ1-2|TRBV2|TRBD1
TGTGCCAGCATATTGGACAGGGCGTCGGGCTACACCTTC
CASILDRASGYTF
>-|TRBJ1-5|TRBV27|-
TGTGCCAGCAGTTCTCAGGGAGGGGCCAATCAGCCCCAGCATTTT
CASSSQGGANQPQHF
>-|TRBJ2-7|TRBV6-5|TRBD2
TGTGCCAGCAGTTATTTGGGGGGGGAATCTTACGAGCAGTACTTC
CASSYLGGESYEQYF
>-|TRBJ1-3|TRBV15|-
TGTGCCACCAGCAAAGGGACAAGGCTCGACTTCAGGACGGTATCTGGAAACACCATATATTTT
CATSKGTRLDFRTVSGNTIYF